The 29 T cell receptor beta chains in this list originate from one sample, sequenced in a study of read filtering for tumor transcriptome and immune sequencing. The library was built from 400 ng RNA with molecular barcoded adaptors for alpha/delta and beta/gamma chains. Each CDR3 protein gets one entry after TCRdb re-called the reads with MiXCR. This sample carries some 140,000 distinct CDR3 sequences, roughly 13% of them seen once, and the ten largest clones take around 8.2%. The material sequenced was a population of CD138-negative cells sorted from bone marrow. These receptors were taken from a donor aged 40 or older with multiple myeloma.

A word on this clonotype: One junction end disagrees with the germline gene, perhaps due to a read error. The chain recombines TRBV7-3 with TRBJ2-1; D is possibly TRBD2 (5 bases). The length of the CDR3 is 15 residues. Germline loops: CDR1 SGHTA, CDR2 FQGTGA. The CDR3 DNA sequence: TGTGCCAGCAGCTTAACAGCGGACTCCTACAGTGAGCAGTTCTTC. This translates into CASSLTADSYSEQFF.

The sample holds a few counts of this clonotype. The chain carries TRBV7-2 and TRBJ1-5; tentatively, D is TRBD1 (5 bases). V was clipped by 1 base and J by 7 bases, with 11 bases between them. This CDR3 region has 14 residues. Per germline, CDR1 SGHTA and CDR2 FQGNSA. The CDR3 DNA sequence: TGTGCCAGCAGCTTAGGGGGAGGGACGCAGCCCCAGCATTTT. Its translation is CASSLGGGTQPQHF.

This clonotype was counted at least ten times. The J gene is TRBJ2-4, the V gene TRBV4-3; the D gene is possibly TRBD2 (6 bases). The CDR3 extends over 16 amino acids. CDR1 and CDR2 (germline): LGHNA, YSLEER. V was pared by 0 bases and J by 1 base, with 10 bases between. The CDR3 loop is CASSQDSGRAKNIQYF. The CDR3 DNA is TGCGCCAGCAGCCAAGATTCAGGGAGGGCCAAAAACATTCAGTACTTC.

This clonotype was detected many times. This chain links TRBV30 with TRBJ2-1, with D perhaps assigned TRBD1 or TRBD2 (5 bases each). V was trimmed by 0 bases and J by 5 bases, leaving 14 bases between them. This CDR3 has 15 amino acids. Germline CDR1 and CDR2: GTSNPN and SVGIG (reference sequence). The CDR3 coding sequence is TGTGCCTGGAGTGTATCAGGGACCTACAACAATGAGCAGTTCTTC. It encodes CAWSVSGTYNNEQFF.

This clonotype appeared many times. This sequence joins TRBV4-1 and TRBJ2-5, with D tentatively TRBD2 (6 bases). Deletions cut 4 bases from V and 3 bases from J, with 18 bases between. The germline V gene encodes CDR1 MGHRA and CDR2 YSYEKL. CDR3 size: 16 residues. CDR3 in amino acids: CASSPRHGSGEETQYF. Here the CDR3 DNA reads TGCGCCAGCAGCCCCCGGCATGGTTCGGGAGAAGAGACCCAGTACTTC.

This clonotype was counted many times. The chain recombines TRBV20-1 with TRBJ2-1; 8 bases agree with TRBD2. This CDR3 is 14 amino acids long. Germline V lookup: CDR1 DFQATT, CDR2 SNEGSKA (reference sequence). V dropped 4 bases and J dropped 4; count of bases not matched to a gene: 6. Here the CDR3 DNA reads TGCAGTGCTAACCCGGGACTAGAATACAATGAGCAGTTCTTC. Translation gives CSANPGLEYNEQFF.

Turning to this clonotype: One base separates it from a far larger clone, so it is likely a read error. The chain carries TRBV10-3 and TRBJ2-1; the D is unclear. Germline CDR1 ENHRY, CDR2 SYGVKD. The CDR3 totals 13 residues. The CDR3 spells CASSEGVSNEEFF. CDR3 DNA: TGTGCCAGCAGTGAAGGAGTTAGCAATGAGGAGTTCTTC.

This clonotype was picked up many times. The chain combines TRBV29-1 with TRBJ2-1, with D unclear. The CDR3 covers 14 residues. Germline CDR1 is SQVTM and CDR2 is ANQGSEA. The V gene lost 5 bases and the J gene lost 8 bases, with 19 bases spanning the gap. The CDR3 DNA is TGCAGCGTTTTTTTGGTTTCAAGGAGAGATGAGCAGTTCTTC. This sequence encodes CSVFLVSRRDEQFF.

This clonotype was seen ten or more times. V gene TRBV20-1 combines with J gene TRBJ2-1; D not certain. Germline loops: CDR1 DFQATT, CDR2 SNEGSKA (reference sequence). The CDR3 consists of 15 residues. Between the trimmed V and J ends, which lost 3 bases and 3 bases, there was a span of 15 bases. The CDR3 sequence is CSASSPQPNYNEQFF. The CDR3 coding sequence is TGCAGTGCTAGTTCTCCTCAACCTAACTACAATGAGCAGTTCTTC.

Concerning this clonotype: A much more abundant neighbour one base away suggests this may be a read error. In this CDR3 the conserved last residue, phenylalanine or tryptophan, is missing, so a read error is likely. The chain recombines TRBV10-3 with TRBJ2-2; TRBD2 might be the D (6 bases). The CDR3 runs to 15 residues. Between the trimmed V and J ends, which lost 4 bases and 7 bases, there was a span of 16 bases. Germline V CDR1 and CDR2: ENHRY, SYGVKD. The CDR3 coding sequence is TGTGCCATCAGTGCGGGACTCCTCAACGGCGGGGAGCTGTTTCTT. Its translation is CAISAGLLNGGELFL.

The table lists this clonotype with many counts. The chain links TRBV20-1 to TRBJ2-5; 16 bases line up with TRBD2. V dropped 5 bases and J dropped 2; count of bases not matched to a gene: 2. The length of the CDR3 is 15 residues. The germline gives CDR1 DFQATT, CDR2 SNEGSKA (reference sequence). CDR3 in amino acids: CSAPGLAGGQETQYF. The CDR3 DNA reads TGCAGTGCTCCGGGACTAGCGGGAGGGCAAGAGACCCAGTACTTC.

This clonotype was observed many times. J is TRBJ2-1 and V is TRBV20-1, with 11 bases matching TRBD2. This CDR3 has 14 residues. V lost 1 base, J lost 5 bases, and 1 base stayed unmatched. Per the germline V gene, CDR1 is DFQATT and CDR2 is SNEGSKA (reference sequence). The DNA of the CDR3 is TGCAGTGCTAGAGTACTAGCGGGAGACAATGAGCAGTTCTTC. Protein sequence: CSARVLAGDNEQFF.

This clonotype occurred many times. The chain couples TRBV6-6 to TRBJ2-2, with TRBD2 matching 14 bases. CDR3 length: 16 amino acids. J gave up 7 bases and V 3 bases, and 4 bases lay outside the gene matches. The germline CDR1 and CDR2 sequences are MNHNY and SVGAGI (reference sequence). CDR3 nucleotides: TGTGCCAGCAGTTATCCCGGGACTAGCGGGAGCGGGGAGCTGTTTTTT. Translated, it gives CASSYPGTSGSGELFF.

This clonotype showed up many times. Written as DNA, the CDR3 is TGCGCCAGCAGCCTGGATTCTACCGAGCAGTACTTC. It yields the protein CASSLDSTEQYF. The chain links TRBV5-1 to TRBJ2-7; D is unresolved. V lost 4 bases and J lost 6, with 11 bases in between. Germline V gene data show CDR1 as SGHRS and CDR2 as YFSETQ. The length of the CDR3 is 12 residues.

This clonotype came up many times. The gene calls are TRBV14 and TRBJ1-2; no reliable D call. Germline values: CDR1 SGHDN, CDR2 FVKESK. The CDR3 is 15 residues long. V was shortened by 3 bases and J by 6 bases, with 17 bases between the two germline ends. For the CDR3, the DNA is TGTGCCAGCAGCCATTTTTTCGCAGGAGGTGATGGCTACACCTTC. Residues: CASSHFFAGGDGYTF.

This clonotype was seen a few times. With a much larger clone just one base away, this may be a read error. The rearrangement uses TRBV6-2 or TRBV6-3 and TRBJ2-1, with 7 bases lining up with TRBD1. This CDR3 is built from 16 residues. Germline V gene sequence: CDR1 MNHEY, CDR2 SVGEGT. In DNA form, the CDR3 reads TGTGCCAGCGGTCAGAGACAGGGTAAAGCCTACAGTGAGCAGTTCTTC. It specifies CASGQRQGKAYSEQFF.

Regarding this clonotype: A much larger clone lies a single base off, so this may be a read error. The chain recombines TRBV5-5 with TRBJ2-3; tentatively, D is TRBD2 (6 bases). The CDR3 spans 16 residues. CDR1 SGHKS and CDR2 YYEKEE come from the germline V gene (reference sequence). This CDR3 reads CASSPSGGTSTDTRYF. The CDR3 DNA is TGTGCCAGCAGCCCAAGCGGAGGTACTAGCACAGATACGCGGTATTTT.

At least ten counts were recorded for this clonotype. The gene calls are TRBV20-1 and TRBJ2-1, with TRBD2 identical over 11 bases. This CDR3 has 16 amino acids. Germline values: CDR1 DFQATT, CDR2 SNEGSKA (reference sequence). V was pared by 5 bases and J by 3 bases, with 9 bases of the junction left unmatched. The CDR3: CSAANPTSGSYNEQFF. The CDR3 nucleotides are TGCAGTGCTGCCAATCCCACTAGCGGGAGCTACAATGAGCAGTTCTTC.

Comment on this clonotype: This may be a read error: a much more frequent sequence differs by one nucleotide. The rearrangement joins TRBV20-1 to TRBJ2-7; 9 bases agree with TRBD2. Germline V lookup: CDR1 DFQATT, CDR2 SNEGSKA (reference sequence). The CDR3 loop spans 15 amino acids. The DNA for the CDR3 is TGCAGTGCTGGAGACTTAGCGGGAGTGGGTGCCGAGCAGTACTTC. This sequence encodes CSAGDLAGVGAEQYF.

This clonotype has only a few counts. The gene calls are TRBV5-5 and TRBJ2-7; 11 nucleotides agree with TRBD2. Trimming took 0 bases from V and 4 from J; bases not matched to a gene: 3. CDR1 and CDR2 from the germline V gene are SGHKS and YYEKEE (reference sequence). This CDR3 is built from 15 residues. The CDR3 region has the DNA TGTGCCAGCAGCTTGGTCCCTAGCGGGAGGTACGAGCAGTACTTC. Translated, it gives CASSLVPSGRYEQYF.

This clonotype appeared many times. The chain links TRBV5-5 to TRBJ1-1, with 9 bases lining up with TRBD1. This CDR3 has 14 amino acids. CDR1 and CDR2 (germline): SGHKS, YYEKEE (reference sequence). V dropped 5 bases and J dropped 4; count of bases not matched to a gene: 6. The DNA for the CDR3 is TGTGCCAGCAGAGTGGACAGGGGAACCACTGAAGCTTTCTTT. It yields the protein CASRVDRGTTEAFF.

This clonotype turned up a few times. The gene calls are TRBV30 and TRBJ2-1; 9 nucleotides match TRBD2. Germline assignment: CDR1 GTSNPN and CDR2 SVGIG (reference sequence). After removal of 0 bases from V and 7 bases from J, the junction contained 4 bases not matched to a gene. There are 14 residues in the CDR3. CDR3 sequence (DNA): TGTGCCTGGAGTGTTAGCGGGAGTCCAAATGAGCAGTTCTTC. Its protein product is CAWSVSGSPNEQFF.

In this sample, this clonotype turned up many times. This rearrangement joins TRBV7-9 to TRBJ2-7, with a tentative D call TRBD1 (6 bases). V lost 2 bases and J 2 bases, leaving 16 bases between the germline ends. This CDR3 has 16 amino acids. Germline-derived CDR1 and CDR2 are SEHNR and FQNEAQ (reference sequence). The CDR3 sequence is CASSLTRTVRTYEQYF. The CDR3 DNA sequence: TGTGCCAGCAGCTTAACTAGGACAGTCAGGACCTACGAGCAGTACTTC. Using reference TRBV7-9 and TRBJ2-7 for the parts outside the CDR3, the full variable domain is DTGVSQNPRHKITKRGQNVTFRCDPISEHNRLYWYRQTLGQGPEFLTYFQNEAQLEKSRLLSDRFSAERPKGSFSTLEIQRTEQGDSAMYLCASSLTRTVRTYEQYFGPGTRLTVT.

In its sample, this clonotype was seen many times. The chain carries TRBV4-1 and TRBJ2-7; 14 bases fit TRBD2. Germline V gene lookup returns CDR1 MGHRA and CDR2 YSYEKL. The CDR3 contains 15 residues. J was trimmed by 4 bases and V by 4 bases; bases with no gene match: 3. For the CDR3, the DNA is TGCGCCAGCAGCCTAGGGACTAGCGGGAGTTACGAGCAGTACTTC. Its protein product is CASSLGTSGSYEQYF.

This clonotype was observed many times. The V call is TRBV11-2, the J call TRBJ2-7, with D possibly being TRBD1 or TRBD2 (5 bases each). The CDR3 totals 14 residues. Deletions cut 6 bases from V and 1 base from J, with 13 bases between. The germline CDR1 and CDR2 sequences are SGHAT and FQNNGV. CDR3 coding DNA: TGTGCCAGCAGAATCCGAGGGGATTCCTACGAGCAGTACTTC. Encoded protein: CASRIRGDSYEQYF.

This clonotype appeared many times. The gene calls are TRBV20-1 and TRBJ2-5; TRBD1 might be the D (6 bases). Germline CDR1 is DFQATT and CDR2 is SNEGSKA (reference sequence). Deletions cut 3 bases from V and 5 bases from J, with 19 bases between. The CDR3 is 15 residues long. Here the CDR3 DNA reads TGCAGTGCTAGTAGGATGGGGACAACCGGGGAGACCCAGTACTTC. Its protein is CSASRMGTTGETQYF.

This clonotype was counted at least ten times. The V gene is TRBV2, the J gene TRBJ2-3, with 10 bases lining up with TRBD2. Germline V gene data show CDR1 as SNHLY and CDR2 as FYNNEI. The CDR3 loop spans 15 amino acids. V lost 5 bases to trimming and J lost 8 bases; unmatched junction nucleotides: 10. For the CDR3, the DNA is TGTGCCAGCAGTAATTTAGCGGGAGGCATTGCTACGCAGTATTTT. Protein sequence: CASSNLAGGIATQYF.

In its sample, this clonotype was seen many times. The chain couples TRBV12-5 to TRBJ2-1, with D maybe TRBD2 (5 bases). Germline V lookup: CDR1 LGHNT, CDR2 FRNRAP. This CDR3 has 14 amino acids. V shed 2 bases and J shed 4 bases, with 9 bases lying between them. CDR3 DNA sequence: TGTGCTAGTGGTTTGACGCGGGTGTACAATGAGCAGTTCTTC. Protein sequence: CASGLTRVYNEQFF.

Many counts were recorded for this clonotype. This chain uses TRBV29-1 with TRBJ2-2, with 11 bases lining up with TRBD2. J lost 6 bases, V lost 4 bases, and 4 bases had no gene match. CDR3 size: 14 residues. Germline V gives CDR1 SQVTM, CDR2 ANQGSEA. This chain's CDR3 is CSVVLAGGSGELFF. CDR3 nucleotides: TGCAGCGTTGTCCTAGCGGGAGGATCCGGGGAGCTGTTTTTT.